These 19 T cell receptor beta chains were all obtained from the same sample, sequenced in a study of T cell changes during pregnancy in multiple sclerosis. The data were produced by immunoSEQ multiplex PCR, yet TCRdb's version contains in-frame clones alone and is incomplete. The sample has under 25,000 clones; roughly 80% are singletons. The sequenced sample was CD8+ T cells from peripheral blood mononuclear cells, obtained in the first trimester of pregnancy. The receptors were sampled from a female donor in good health, enrolled as a control in a pregnancy study.

The chain has TRBV11-1 and TRBJ1-3; the D gene is possibly TRBD1 (6 bases). This CDR3 comprises 15 residues. In germline, CDR1 is SGHAT, CDR2 FQDESV (reference sequence). V lost 2 bases to trimming and J lost 5 bases, with 13 bases between them. The CDR3 loop reads CASSLFRDTRNTIYF. The CDR3 region has the DNA TGTGCCAGCAGCTTATTCCGGGACACCCGAAACACCATATATTTT.

The genes are TRBV11-2 and TRBJ2-7; D unresolved. V lost 3 bases to trimming and J lost 4 bases, with 10 bases between them. The CDR3 has 13 residues. Germline assignment: CDR1 SGHAT and CDR2 FQNNGV. CDR3 DNA sequence: TGTGCCAGCAGCTTTATGGAGCTGTACGAGCAGTACTTC. It yields the protein CASSFMELYEQYF.

The chain uses TRBV27 and TRBJ1-1; D remains ambiguous. The CDR3 runs 12 residues. V dropped 3 bases and J dropped 4 bases, with 6 bases sitting between them. The germline CDR1 and CDR2 sequences are MNHEY and SMNVEV (reference sequence). The CDR3 region is CASSFRGTEAFF. The CDR3 coding sequence is TGTGCCAGCAGTTTCCGGGGCACTGAAGCTTTCTTT.

V and J are TRBV6-5 and TRBJ2-1; TRBD2 might be the D (6 bases). The CDR3 runs to 15 residues. Trimming pared 7 bases from V and 4 bases from J, leaving 17 bases between. Germline CDR1 MNHEY, CDR2 SVGAGI. CDR3 sequence: CASTPGGEQYNEQFF. The CDR3 nucleotides are TGTGCCAGCACGCCGGGCGGGGAACAATACAATGAGCAGTTCTTC.

The CDR3 region is CASSSSGTGGSYEQYF. The CDR3 nucleotides are TGCGCCAGCAGTTCCTCCGGGACAGGGGGCTCCTACGAGCAGTACTTC. This chain connects TRBV5-1 to TRBJ2-7; TRBD1 matches 11 bases. Germline CDR1 SGHRS, CDR2 YFSETQ. The trim removed 5 bases at V and 0 bases at J, leaving 7 bases unmatched. CDR3 size: 16 residues.

The chain carries TRBV19 and TRBJ2-1, with 11 bases identical to TRBD1. This CDR3 contains 17 residues. Germline V gene lookup returns CDR1 LNHDA and CDR2 SQIVND (reference sequence). V lost 3 bases, J lost 7 bases, and 11 bases stayed unmatched. The CDR3 region is CASSISAPGQGENEQFF. CDR3 nucleotide sequence: TGTGCCAGTAGTATTTCGGCTCCGGGACAGGGGGAGAATGAGCAGTTCTTC.

The rearrangement uses TRBV13 and TRBJ2-7; TRBD2 matches at 11 bases. Germline CDR1 reads PRHDT; CDR2 reads FYEKMQ (reference sequence). This CDR3 spans 15 amino acids. Germline trimming cut 5 bases from V and 1 base from J; bases unmatched to any gene: 4. The CDR3 here is CASSTGTSGSYEQYF. Written as DNA, the CDR3 is TGTGCCAGCAGCACCGGGACTAGCGGTTCCTACGAGCAGTACTTC.

This clone was recorded once. The chain recombines TRBV2 with TRBJ1-2; 9 nucleotides agree with TRBD1. This CDR3 is 12 amino acids long. The germline V gene encodes CDR1 SNHLY and CDR2 FYNNEI. The V gene end was trimmed by 8 bases and the J gene end by 6 bases; junction bases not matched to a gene: 4. CDR3 sequence (DNA): TGTGCCAGCCACAGGGACAGGGATGGCTACACCTTC. Translation: CASHRDRDGYTF. The full variable domain, rest sourced from reference TRBV2 and TRBJ1-2, is EPEVTQTPSHQVTQMGQEVILRCVPISNHLYFYWYRQILGQKVEFLVSFYNNEISEKSEIFDDQFSVERPDGSNFTLKIRSTKLEDSAMYFCASHRDRDGYTFGSGTRLTVV.

The chain combines TRBV4-2 with TRBJ2-7; 11 nucleotides agree with TRBD2. This CDR3 contains 15 residues. V was clipped by 0 bases and J by 7 bases; unmatched bases: 5. The germline CDR1 and CDR2 sequences are LGHNA and YNFKEQ. The CDR3 region is CASSQELAGGHEQYF. CDR3 coding DNA: TGTGCCAGCAGCCAAGAATTAGCGGGGGGGCATGAGCAGTACTTC.

CDR3 loop: CASSPGGGGRYEQYF. CDR3 nucleotide sequence: TGTGCCAGCAGCCCAGGCGGGGGCGGTCGCTACGAGCAGTACTTC. The rearrangement joins TRBV7-2 to TRBJ2-7, with a tentative D call TRBD2 (7 bases). The CDR3 covers 15 residues. V was shortened by 5 bases and J by 3 bases, with 17 bases between the two germline ends. The germline gives CDR1 SGHTA, CDR2 FQGNSA.

The chain joins TRBV27 to TRBJ1-6; TRBD1 aligns across 8 bases. Germline CDR1 is MNHEY and CDR2 is SMNVEV (reference sequence). The CDR3 runs 14 residues. Germline trimming cut 8 bases from V and 8 bases from J; bases unmatched to any gene: 8. The CDR3 protein is CASAIQGEYSPLHF. Here the CDR3 DNA reads TGTGCCAGCGCGATACAGGGGGAATATTCACCCCTCCACTTT.

The chain couples TRBV19 to TRBJ2-1; D perhaps matches TRBD2 (5 bases). The CDR3 is 16 amino acids. Trimming removed 4 bases at V and 0 bases at J, with 13 bases between. Germline values: CDR1 LNHDA, CDR2 SQIVND (reference sequence). The CDR3: CASSRRTLSSYNEQFF. The DNA of the CDR3 is TGTGCCAGTAGTAGGAGGACCCTGAGCTCCTACAATGAGCAGTTCTTC.

V and J are TRBV2 and TRBJ2-1; the match to TRBD2 covers 7 bases. Germline CDR1 and CDR2: SNHLY and FYNNEI. The CDR3 runs 16 residues. V shed 2 bases, J shed 5 bases, and the junction held 9 bases outside the gene matches. CDR3 residues: CASSEWEGRGDNEQFF. In DNA form, the CDR3 reads TGTGCCAGCAGTGAATGGGAGGGCAGAGGAGACAATGAGCAGTTCTTC.

The chain is built from TRBV6-5 and TRBJ2-7; TRBD1 matches 8 bases. Trimming took 6 bases from V and 6 from J; bases not matched to a gene: 1. The germline gives CDR1 MNHEY, CDR2 SVGAGI. There are 11 residues in the CDR3. Here the CDR3 DNA reads TGTGCCAGCAGCGACAGGGGCGAGCAGTACTTC. Its translation is CASSDRGEQYF.

This chain links TRBV6-4 with TRBJ2-3; D is perhaps TRBD2 (5 bases). The CDR3 is made up of 14 amino acids. Germline lookup yields CDR1 MRHNA and CDR2 SNTAGT. V was cut by 4 bases and J by 0 bases, with 8 bases left in between. This CDR3 is CASSGSSSTDTQYF. The CDR3 coding sequence is TGTGCCAGCAGTGGATCTAGCAGCACAGATACGCAGTATTTT.

The CDR3 coding sequence is TGTGCCAGCTTTACAGGGGGCGAGCAGTACTTC. It encodes CASFTGGEQYF. The V call is TRBV5-8, the J call TRBJ2-7, with 8 bases matching TRBD1. The CDR3 loop spans 11 amino acids. V dropped 7 bases and J dropped 6; count of bases not matched to a gene: 3. Germline CDR1 reads SGHTS; CDR2 reads YDEGEE.

The chain combines TRBV9 with TRBJ2-5; D is possibly TRBD1 (6 bases). This CDR3 spans 16 amino acids. The germline V gene encodes CDR1 SGDLS and CDR2 YYNGEE. The V and J ends lost 3 bases and 5 bases respectively, with 20 bases between them. The CDR3 loop is CASSAPTTGRYETQYF. As DNA, the CDR3 is TGTGCCAGCAGCGCCCCAACAACAGGGCGATACGAGACCCAGTACTTC.

This sequence joins TRBV11-3 and TRBJ2-1, with TRBD1 matching over 8 bases. CDR1 is SGHNT, CDR2 YENEEA, per germline. This CDR3 is built from 15 residues. V was clipped by 1 base and J by 5 bases; unmatched bases: 4. The CDR3: CASSLGGQGDNEQFF. The CDR3 nucleotides are TGTGCCAGCAGCTTAGGTGGACAGGGCGACAATGAGCAGTTCTTC.

This clone has just one count. The chain links TRBV9 to TRBJ2-3; D is possibly TRBD1 (6 bases). CDR3 length: 18 amino acids. Germline-derived CDR1 and CDR2 are SGDLS and YYNGEE. V was pared by 0 bases and J by 2 bases, with 19 bases between. CDR3 amino acids: CASSVASRGLTDTDTQYF. As DNA, the CDR3 is TGTGCCAGCAGCGTAGCAAGCAGGGGCCTCACCGACACAGATACGCAGTATTTT.